This T cell receptor (beta chain) was documented in a study of blood T cells in healthy people across ages. At the level of the study: Every two T cells gave about one barcoded beta molecule via template switching.

General study results and limits: Higher diversity and more naive CD4+ cells were features of long-lived donors, compared to aged donors. The authors considered diversity estimates from one million T cells to be underestimates.

Germline V gene data show CDR1 as KGHSH and CDR2 as LQKENI. The CDR3 loop spans 15 amino acids. A second PCR of 7 to 11 cycles used a sample-barcoded 5' primer and a J-beta primer mix. Each CDR3 protein is one row after TCRdb ran MiXCR on the 5' RACE reads. The data hold 800,000 or so distinct CDR3 sequences, with 25% observed a single time. There are a few counts of this clonotype. Its antigen is unidentified. These data were also reused for a study on T cells of mothers and their children. That work states: Donation was provided by three healthy Caucasian mothers along with their six children.

Sequencing was done on a sample of blood. The rearrangement uses TRBV18 and TRBJ2-5; TRBD1 matches at 7 bases. The J call may be wrong; the DNA end is better matched by TRBJ2-7. The sequence derives from a boy between 5 and 17 years old in good health. The CDR3 DNA reads TGTGCCAGCTCACCACCCGGGACAGCGGACTACGAGCAGTACTTC. The encoded protein is CASSPPGTADYEQYF.